This passage covers 22 T cell receptor beta chains from one sample sequenced in a study of patients and donors after allogeneic stem cell transplantation. MiXCR, run by TCRdb on the RT-PCR reads, gives a single entry per CDR3 protein. Among around 170,000 distinct CDR3 sequences, 24% were seen once, and the ten largest hold around 26%. The sample consisted of blood, either unsorted or a sorted T cell fraction (not recorded which). These receptors all come from a human donor who was either an allogeneic HSCT recipient or a stem cell or donor lymphocyte infusion donor (not recorded which). It is not recorded whose cells these are; they may come from a transplant donor.

A few counts support this clonotype. V is TRBV4-3 and J is TRBJ1-2, with 10 bases that match TRBD1. The junction had 4 bases not matched to a gene; V was cut back by 0 bases and J by 3 bases. There are 16 residues in the CDR3. The germline V gene has CDR1 LGHNA and CDR2 YSLEER. CDR3 in amino acids: CASSQEWGQGHYGYTF. The CDR3 DNA reads TGCGCCAGCAGCCAAGAGTGGGGACAGGGGCACTATGGCTACACCTTC.

This clonotype has at least ten counts. The chain has TRBV6-6 and TRBJ1-2, with 7 bases fitting TRBD1. J was trimmed by 7 bases and V by 6 bases; bases with no gene match: 11. Germline-derived CDR1 and CDR2 are MNHNY and SVGAGI (reference sequence). This CDR3 is built from 14 residues. For the CDR3, the DNA is TGTGCCAGCAGGGAAAGGGACAGCTCTTGTGGCTACACCTTC. Translating it yields CASRERDSSCGYTF.

This clonotype appeared a few times. This chain uses TRBV11-2 with TRBJ2-1; 8 bases line up with TRBD1. The CDR3 loop spans 13 amino acids. The ends lost 5 bases at V and 5 bases at J; junction bases unmatched: 2. CDR1 and CDR2 (germline): SGHAT, FQNNGV. CDR3 sequence (DNA): TGTGCCAGCAGCGGGACAGGAAACAATGAGCAGTTCTTC. Protein product: CASSGTGNNEQFF.

This clonotype showed up just a few times. The genes are TRBV5-1 and TRBJ2-7, with 9 bases fitting TRBD2. With 1 base clipped from V and 4 bases from J, the junction kept 6 bases outside the gene matches. The CDR3 is 15 residues long. Germline V CDR1 and CDR2: SGHRS, YFSETQ. CDR3 residues: CASSLSAGGLYEQYF. The CDR3 region has the DNA TGCGCCAGCAGCTTGTCCGCGGGGGGGCTGTACGAGCAGTACTTC.

V usage is TRBV5-1 and J usage is TRBJ2-7; a possible D gene is TRBD2 (5 bases). CDR3 size: 14 residues. The V gene's germline CDR1 is SGHRS and CDR2 YFSETQ. Deletions cut 0 bases from V and 3 bases from J, with 10 bases between. CDR3 region: CASSLAYGLYEQYF. The CDR3 nucleotides read TGCGCCAGCAGCTTGGCTTACGGACTCTACGAGCAGTACTTC.

The table lists this clonotype with many counts. The V call is TRBV4-3, the J call TRBJ1-2, with a weak D call TRBD1 (6 bases). Germline loops: CDR1 LGHNA, CDR2 YSLEER. V gave up 2 bases and J gave up 5 bases, with 12 bases separating them. The CDR3 totals 14 residues. The CDR3 DNA is TGCGCCAGCAGCCAACCCGGACAGTATTATGGCTACACCTTC. It translates to CASSQPGQYYGYTF.

The CDR3 region is CASSPSRVAASYEQYF. The CDR3 nucleotides are TGTGCCAGCAGTCCATCGCGGGTAGCGGCCTCCTACGAGCAGTACTTC. The V gene is TRBV12-3 or TRBV12-4, the J gene TRBJ2-7; maybe TRBD2 (6 bases). The CDR3 is 16 residues long. The germline V and J ends were trimmed by 5 bases and 0 bases, with 17 bases remaining between them.

This clonotype was detected ten times or more. The rearrangement links TRBV10-3 to TRBJ1-2; D remains ambiguous. The CDR3 is made up of 12 amino acids. Deletions cut 7 bases from V and 1 base from J, with 7 bases between. Germline values: CDR1 ENHRY, CDR2 SYGVKD. The CDR3 loop is CAIKDDNYGYTF. CDR3 bases: TGTGCCATCAAGGACGATAACTATGGCTACACCTTC.

This clonotype was seen a few times. This rearrangement joins TRBV13 to TRBJ2-3, with D unclear. CDR1 is PRHDT, CDR2 FYEKMQ, per germline (reference sequence). V was shortened by 2 bases and J by 6 bases, with 9 bases between the two germline ends. The CDR3 covers 13 residues. The DNA of the CDR3 is TGTGCCAGCAGCTTAATGATGCTGGATACGCAGTATTTT. Protein product: CASSLMMLDTQYF.

The genes are TRBV10-3 and TRBJ2-1, with D unresolved. V shed 0 bases and J shed 12 bases, with 12 bases lying between them. Germline CDR1 and CDR2: ENHRY and SYGVKD. This CDR3 contains 13 residues. This CDR3 reads CAISESEASRQFF. CDR3 sequence (DNA): TGTGCCATCAGTGAGTCGGAAGCTAGTCGGCAGTTCTTC.

This clonotype was detected a few times. The chain is built from TRBV5-1 and TRBJ2-7; TRBD1 might be the D (5 bases). Germline V gene data show CDR1 as SGHRS and CDR2 as YFSETQ. CDR3 length: 14 residues. V gave up 4 bases and J gave up 1 base, with 12 bases separating them. The CDR3 spells CASSMTAFSYEQYF. CDR3 sequence (DNA): TGCGCCAGCAGCATGACAGCTTTTTCCTACGAGCAGTACTTC.

This chain uses TRBV10-3 with TRBJ1-1; D uncertain. The CDR3 runs to 16 residues. V lost 0 bases to trimming and J lost 0 bases, with 11 bases between them. Germline V gene lookup returns CDR1 ENHRY and CDR2 SYGVKD. The CDR3 loop reads CAISESAAELNTEAFF. CDR3 nucleotide sequence: TGTGCCATCAGTGAGTCGGCAGCAGAATTGAACACTGAAGCTTTCTTT.

This chain uses TRBV9 with TRBJ1-2; TRBD1 matches 7 bases. V gave up 7 bases and J gave up 0 bases; unmatched junction bases: 6. This CDR3 is 14 amino acids long. Per the germline V gene, CDR1 is SGDLS and CDR2 is YYNGEE. The CDR3 reads CASCTGASNYGYTF. CDR3 in DNA: TGTGCCAGCTGTACAGGGGCCTCTAACTATGGCTACACCTTC.

The chain has TRBV6-5 and TRBJ2-3; D may be TRBD2 (5 bases). The CDR3 is 16 residues long. In germline, CDR1 is MNHEY, CDR2 SVGAGI. V dropped 0 bases and J dropped 6 bases, with 16 bases sitting between them. DNA of the CDR3: TGTGCCAGCAGTTACTCGAGTCCGGGGTCCGTGGATACGCAGTATTTT. Amino acids: CASSYSSPGSVDTQYF.

There are many counts of this clonotype. J is TRBJ2-2 and V is TRBV12-3 or TRBV12-4; no clear D gene. V was pared by 0 bases and J by 2 bases, with 4 bases between. The CDR3 has 14 amino acids. The DNA of the CDR3 is TGTGCCAGCAGTTTAGCAGGCAACACCGGGGAGCTGTTTTTT. The encoded protein is CASSLAGNTGELFF.

This clonotype was observed a few times. The chain uses TRBV5-1 and TRBJ1-3, with D maybe TRBD1 (5 bases). The CDR3 runs to 15 residues. CDR1 SGHRS and CDR2 YFSETQ come from the germline V gene. V was pared by 5 bases and J by 2 bases, with 14 bases between. DNA for the CDR3: TGCGCCAGCAGTTTGCTTACAGGACCTGGAAACACCATATATTTT. Protein sequence: CASSLLTGPGNTIYF. Complete variable domain (other parts from reference TRBV5-1 and TRBJ1-3): KAGVTQTPRYLIKTRGQQVTLSCSPISGHRSVSWYQQTPGQGLQFLFEYFSETQRNKGNFPGRFSGRQFSNSRSEMNVSTLELGDSALYLCASSLLTGPGNTIYFGEGSWLTVV.

This clonotype has just a few counts. The rearrangement joins TRBV7-6 to TRBJ1-1; D gene ambiguous. The germline V gene encodes CDR1 SGHVS and CDR2 FNYEAQ. V lost 0 bases and J 4 bases, leaving 9 bases between the germline ends. The CDR3 extends over 14 amino acids. CDR3 nucleotide sequence: TGTGCCAGCAGCTTAGCCGGTTGGGGCACTGAAGCTTTCTTT. It yields the protein CASSLAGWGTEAFF.

The chain joins TRBV11-2 to TRBJ2-4; D unresolved. The germline gives CDR1 SGHAT, CDR2 FQNNGV. The CDR3 is made up of 14 amino acids. Trimming removed 4 bases from V and 6 bases from J, with 13 bases in between. CDR3 loop: CASSSGFGLNIQYF. The CDR3 DNA is TGTGCCAGCAGCTCGGGTTTCGGGCTAAACATTCAGTACTTC.

V and J are TRBV12-3 or TRBV12-4 and TRBJ2-7; D is uncertain. This CDR3 has 12 amino acids. Trimming took off 7 bases at V and 7 bases at J, with 14 bases between the two ends. The CDR3: CASTSYLGEQYF. In DNA form, the CDR3 reads TGTGCCAGCACCTCGTATTTAGGGGAGCAGTACTTC.

The genes are TRBV6-2 or TRBV6-3 and TRBJ2-1, with 7 bases identical to TRBD1. The J segment lost 5 bases and the V segment lost 4 bases, leaving 8 bases of the junction unmatched. This CDR3 region has 15 residues. Per germline, CDR1 MNHEY and CDR2 SVGEGT. CDR3 sequence (DNA): TGTGCCAGCAGTTGTCGGGACAGAAAAGACAATGAGCAGTTCTTC. Translated, it gives CASSCRDRKDNEQFF.

The genes are TRBV20-1 and TRBJ1-5, with D tentatively TRBD1 (5 bases). V was shortened by 4 bases and J by 0 bases, with 10 bases between the two germline ends. Germline CDR1 reads DFQATT; CDR2 reads SNEGSKA (reference sequence). This CDR3 contains 14 residues. The CDR3 sequence: CSAKDSLSNQPQHF. In DNA form, the CDR3 reads TGCAGTGCTAAAGACAGCCTTAGCAATCAGCCCCAGCATTTT.

The rearrangement uses TRBV5-1 and TRBJ1-6; D is ambiguous. The germline V gene has CDR1 SGHRS and CDR2 YFSETQ. CDR3 length: 14 amino acids. Trimming stripped 0 bases from V and 8 bases from J, with 9 bases between. The CDR3 bases are TGCGCCAGCAGCTTGGATGTCGGGGATTCACCCCTCCACTTT. Its translation: CASSLDVGDSPLHF.